Listed here are 9 T cell receptor beta chains from one sample, sequenced in a study of control samples from healthy donors and cancer patients. Profiling relied on immunoSEQ multiplex PCR, and the TCRdb table lists in-frame clones only, not all of them. This sample has about 82,000 clones, with about 87% found just once. The sample was blood. The origin of the receptors is a man aged 50 to 59 in good health.

This sequence joins TRBV6-5 and TRBJ1-1; D perhaps matches TRBD1 (5 bases). In germline, CDR1 is MNHEY, CDR2 SVGAGI. There are 15 residues in the CDR3. Between the trimmed V and J ends, which lost 6 bases and 0 bases, there was a span of 14 bases. CDR3 sequence reads: CASRLQVLMNTEAFF. CDR3 in DNA: TGTGCCAGCAGACTACAGGTTCTAATGAACACTGAAGCTTTCTTT.

This rearrangement joins TRBV23-1 to TRBJ2-7; 7 bases are a match to TRBD2. TRBV23-1 is marked as an open reading frame, function uncertain. Unmatched junction bases numbered 5, after V lost 0 bases and J lost 3 bases. The CDR3 runs to 15 residues. The CDR3 region has the DNA TGCGCCAGCAGTCAATCGGAGCTAGCGGACTACGAGCAGTACGTC. This sequence encodes CASSQSELADYEQYV.

The chain has TRBV15 and TRBJ1-2; 7 nucleotides agree with TRBD1. The germline V gene has CDR1 LNHNV and CDR2 YYDKDF (reference sequence). This CDR3 comprises 16 residues. J lost 2 bases, V lost 1 base, and 7 bases had no gene match. CDR3 sequence reads: CATSRGGQGGNYGYTF. The CDR3 DNA follows: TGTGCCACCAGCAGAGGCGGCCAGGGGGGAAACTATGGCTACACCTTC.

The V and J genes are TRBV7-2 and TRBJ2-1; 7 bases are a match to TRBD2. V shed 4 bases, J shed 4 bases, and the junction held 7 bases outside the gene matches. The CDR3 covers 15 residues. Germline V lookup: CDR1 SGHTA, CDR2 FQGNSA. The CDR3, as DNA: TGTGCCAGCAGCTCGTCTAGCGGAGAGTACAATGAGCAGTTCTTC. Residues: CASSSSSGEYNEQFF.

The CDR3 region has the DNA TGTGCCAGCATTGGGTCGGGGCATGAGCAGTTCTTC. Protein product: CASIGSGHEQFF. This sequence joins TRBV2 and TRBJ2-1, with D possibly being TRBD1 or TRBD2 (5 bases each). This CDR3 is built from 12 residues. Germline values: CDR1 SNHLY, CDR2 FYNNEI. V lost 7 bases, J lost 8 bases, and 12 bases lay in between.

The sample holds one count of this clone. The rearrangement links TRBV11-3 to TRBJ2-2; tentatively, D is TRBD2 (6 bases). Between the trimmed V and J ends, which lost 4 bases and 6 bases, there was a span of 12 bases. The CDR3 spans 14 residues. From germline, CDR1 is SGHNT and CDR2 YENEEA. The CDR3 sequence is CASSSMTSAGELFF. For the CDR3, the DNA is TGTGCCAGCAGCTCAATGACTAGTGCCGGGGAGCTGTTTTTT.

The rearrangement links TRBV5-1 to TRBJ2-3, with TRBD1 matching over 9 bases. Per germline, CDR1 SGHRS and CDR2 YFSETQ. The J segment lost 1 base and the V segment lost 4 bases, leaving 4 bases of the junction unmatched. The CDR3 extends over 15 amino acids. Here the CDR3 DNA reads TGCGCCAGCAGCGCCCGACAGGGGGGCACAGATACGCAGTATTTT. Protein: CASSARQGGTDTQYF.

The rearrangement links TRBV4-3 to TRBJ2-7; no definite D call. Germline loops: CDR1 LGHNA, CDR2 YSLEER. The V gene lost 0 bases and the J gene lost 2 bases, with 14 bases spanning the gap. The CDR3 has 16 amino acids. Here the CDR3 reads CASSQEWDHGPYEQYF. The CDR3 DNA follows: TGCGCCAGCAGCCAAGAATGGGATCACGGACCCTACGAGCAGTACTTC.

The genes are TRBV11-3 and TRBJ2-5; D not resolved. The CDR3 spans 15 residues. From germline, CDR1 is SGHNT and CDR2 YENEEA. Trimming took 1 base from V and 2 from J, leaving 11 bases between them. The CDR3 region has the DNA TGTGCCAGCAGCTTAGGCTCACACCAACAAGAGACCCAGTACTTC. Translated, it gives CASSLGSHQQETQYF.